Listed here is a single T cell receptor beta chain. Antigen specificity is unknown. The repertoire was sequenced with immunoSEQ multiplex PCR; TCRdb's copy has only in-frame clones and lacks some. The table has 160,000 or so clones, 75% to 95% seen once; the top ten hold 4.4%. These data belong to a study of T cell responses to AZD1222 COVID-19 vaccine. General study findings and limits: Unmutated variant regions are reportedly the target of nearly half of TCRs that are spike-specific. A rise in Spike-specific TCR breadth and depth followed two AZD1222 doses. The peak T cell response came first, and repertoires were sampled only after it. The study identified only six AZD1222 recipients as seropositive at baseline.

Germline CDR1 is SGHRS and CDR2 is YFSETQ. This CDR3 has 14 amino acids. The V gene lost 3 bases and the J gene lost 7 bases, with 16 bases spanning the gap. The chain links TRBV5-1 to TRBJ1-1; a weak D match, TRBD1 (5 bases). The TCR originated in an adult in good health. Sequenced material: peripheral blood, taken on day 0 of AZD1222 vaccination. CDR3: CASSSSGPYYEAFF. The CDR3 DNA sequence: TGCGCCAGCAGCTCCTCGGGACCGTACTATGAAGCTTTCTTT.